The 24 T cell receptor beta chains below were found in one sample sequenced in a study of CD8 T cell repertoires and HIV-1 epitope variants. Clones were sequenced by immunoSEQ multiplex PCR, and TCRdb holds only the in-frame ones, with some missing. This table holds roughly 100,000 clones, almost 75% found once. The sequencing sample was made of uncultured baseline CD8+ T cells from peripheral blood mononuclear cells (PBMCs). These receptors were obtained from a male donor with HIV.

This clone was seen a single time. The chain uses TRBV30 and TRBJ2-5; D not resolved. CDR1 and CDR2 (germline): GTSNPN, SVGIG (reference sequence). The CDR3 has 11 residues. V dropped 3 bases and J dropped 3 bases, with 5 bases sitting between them. CDR3 sequence (DNA): TGTGCCTGGAGACGGAAAGAGACCCAGTACTTC. It encodes CAWRRKETQYF.

J is TRBJ2-7 and V is TRBV5-8; perhaps TRBD1 as D (6 bases). The CDR3 extends over 11 amino acids. In germline, CDR1 is SGHTS, CDR2 YDEGEE. Trimming removed 8 bases from V and 5 bases from J, with 11 bases in between. DNA of the CDR3: TGTGCCAGTCCCCAGGGGAACGAGCAGTACTTC. This sequence encodes CASPQGNEQYF.

The chain recombines TRBV9 with TRBJ1-3, with D unresolved. This CDR3 spans 15 amino acids. Per the germline V gene, CDR1 is SGDLS and CDR2 is YYNGEE. Trimming left V 1 base short and J 8 bases short, with 16 bases between. The CDR3 spells CASSVRPAGSDTIYF. The CDR3 bases are TGTGCCAGCAGCGTACGGCCTGCCGGAAGCGACACCATATATTTT.

The V gene is TRBV7-3, the J gene TRBJ2-1, with a possible D match to TRBD2 (5 bases). V lost 1 base, J lost 9 bases, and 10 bases lay in between. Germline CDR1 reads SGHTA; CDR2 reads FQGTGA. The CDR3 totals 13 residues. CDR3 sequence (DNA): TGTGCCAGCAGCTTAATGATGGCGGGTGAGCAGTTCTTC. Translating it yields CASSLMMAGEQFF. The full variable domain, its missing parts supplied by reference TRBV7-3 and TRBJ2-1, is GAGVSQTPSNKVTEKGKYVELRCDPISGHTALYWYRQSLGQGPEFLIYFQGTGAADDSGLPNDRFFAVRPEGSVSTLKIQRTERGDSAVYLCASSLMMAGEQFFGPGTRLTVL.

In its sample, this clone was seen many times. The chain couples TRBV4-3 to TRBJ1-1; D unclear. From germline, CDR1 is LGHNA and CDR2 YSLEER. Trimming took 1 base from V and 1 from J, leaving 7 bases between them. This CDR3 comprises 14 residues. CDR3: CASSQGGRNTEAFF. The CDR3 coding sequence is TGCGCCAGCAGCCAAGGAGGAAGGAACACTGAAGCTTTCTTT.

This clone showed up many times. The genes are TRBV5-6 and TRBJ2-3; perhaps TRBD2 as D (6 bases). The CDR3 covers 15 residues. Germline CDR1 reads SGHDT; CDR2 reads YYEEEE. V was pared by 4 bases and J by 3 bases, with 15 bases between. CDR3 bases: TGTGCCAGCAGCGGTGACGGGGGTCGTACAGATACGCAGTATTTT. This translates into CASSGDGGRTDTQYF.

This clone was observed a few times. The chain links TRBV11-2 to TRBJ1-1; D is ambiguous. The ends were cut back, 4 bases at V and 0 bases at J, with 6 bases in the middle. The germline V gene encodes CDR1 SGHAT and CDR2 FQNNGV. This CDR3 contains 13 residues. The DNA for the CDR3 is TGTGCCAGCAGCTCGCAGCTGAACACTGAAGCTTTCTTT. It encodes CASSSQLNTEAFF.

This chain uses TRBV5-6 with TRBJ2-1, with D perhaps matching TRBD1 or TRBD2 (5 bases each). The CDR3 covers 14 residues. V gave up 0 bases and J gave up 9 bases, with 13 bases separating them. Per germline, CDR1 SGHDT and CDR2 YYEEEE. The CDR3 reads CASSLGISGTEQFF. The CDR3, as DNA: TGTGCCAGCAGCTTGGGCATTTCGGGGACTGAGCAGTTCTTC.

This clone was seen once. CDR3 residues: CASSPHADKFYYEQYF. In DNA, the CDR3 is TGTGCCAGCAGTCCCCACGCTGACAAGTTCTACTACGAGCAGTACTTC. The rearrangement links TRBV28 to TRBJ2-7; D gene uncertain. V lost 5 bases to trimming and J lost 3 bases, with 20 bases between them. CDR1 is MDHEN, CDR2 SYDVKM, per germline. This CDR3 is 16 amino acids long.

This chain connects TRBV2 to TRBJ1-1; D is possibly TRBD1 (5 bases). The germline V gene encodes CDR1 SNHLY and CDR2 FYNNEI. There are 13 residues in the CDR3. The V end lost 4 bases, the J end lost 8 bases, and 14 bases lay between the germline ends. The CDR3 DNA sequence: TGTGCCAGCAGTGTCCAGGGTATAGGGGAAGCTTTCTTT. Amino acids: CASSVQGIGEAFF. The variable domain in full, completed from reference TRBV2 and TRBJ1-1, reads EPEVTQTPSHQVTQMGQEVILRCVPISNHLYFYWYRQILGQKVEFLVSFYNNEISEKSEIFDDQFSVERPDGSNFTLKIRSTKLEDSAMYFCASSVQGIGEAFFGQGTRLTVV.

The rearrangement links TRBV7-8 to TRBJ1-2; 8 nucleotides align to TRBD1. CDR3 length equals 15 residues. Germline lookup yields CDR1 SGHVS and CDR2 FQNEAQ. Trimming cost V 4 bases and J 2 bases; bases outside gene matches: 6. CDR3 protein: CASSSTGGNNYGYTF. CDR3 DNA sequence: TGTGCCAGCAGCTCAACAGGGGGGAACAACTATGGCTACACCTTC.

The chain uses TRBV19 and TRBJ2-1; TRBD2 agrees at 7 bases. Germline CDR1 reads LNHDA; CDR2 reads SQIVND (reference sequence). The CDR3 has 15 residues. The V gene end was trimmed by 3 bases and the J gene end by 4 bases; junction bases not matched to a gene: 6. Written as DNA, the CDR3 is TGTGCCAGTAGTATTTTCGCGGGGGAATACAATGAGCAGTTCTTC. It codes for CASSIFAGEYNEQFF.

This clone was counted only a few times. The rearrangement joins TRBV5-6 to TRBJ2-7; the D is unclear. Trimming took off 4 bases at V and 6 bases at J, with 11 bases between the two ends. CDR3 length: 12 amino acids. CDR1 is SGHDT and CDR2 is YYEEEE in the germline V gene. This CDR3 reads CASSLLSGEQYF. CDR3 in DNA: TGTGCCAGCAGCCTCCTATCAGGCGAGCAGTACTTC.

This clone appeared a single time. CDR3 amino acids: CASSFDSGSLADTQYF. CDR3 nucleotide sequence: TGTGCCAGCAGTTTCGATAGCGGGAGTTTAGCAGATACGCAGTATTTT. The rearrangement uses TRBV27 and TRBJ2-3, with 9 bases matching TRBD2. Germline V CDR1 and CDR2: MNHEY, SMNVEV (reference sequence). The V gene end was trimmed by 3 bases and the J gene end by 4 bases; junction bases not matched to a gene: 8. The CDR3 spans 16 residues.

The genes are TRBV7-2 and TRBJ2-5; 10 bases line up with TRBD1. Trimming removed 7 bases from V and 3 bases from J; junction bases left unmatched: 5. The CDR3 has 14 residues. The germline gives CDR1 SGHTA, CDR2 FQGNSA. DNA for the CDR3: TGTGCCAGCACCAGGGGGACAGGGGAAGAGACCCAGTACTTC. It encodes CASTRGTGEETQYF. The full variable domain, with the rest looked up from reference TRBV7-2 and TRBJ2-5, is GAGVSQSPSNKVTEKGKDVELRCDPISGHTALYWYRQSLGQGLEFLIYFQGNSAPDKSGLPSDRFSAERTGGSVSTLTIQRTQQEDSAVYLCASTRGTGEETQYFGPGTRLLVL.

The J gene is TRBJ2-3, the V gene TRBV5-5; 7 positions agree with TRBD2. The CDR3 sequence is 16 residues long. From germline, CDR1 is SGHKS and CDR2 YYEKEE (reference sequence). V trimming: 1 base; J trimming: 8 bases; junction bases outside the gene matches: 13. DNA of the CDR3: TGTGCCAGCAGCTTGTCGGGCGGGAGCGGGTCTGCTACGCAGTATTTT. This gives the protein CASSLSGGSGSATQYF.

The rearrangement uses TRBV19 and TRBJ2-1; D may be TRBD1 (5 bases). V was shortened by 5 bases and J by 4 bases, with 15 bases between the two germline ends. Per germline, CDR1 LNHDA and CDR2 SQIVND (reference sequence). This CDR3 contains 15 residues. The CDR3 DNA sequence: TGTGCCAGTAGTGCAGACAGAAATCCGTACAATGAGCAGTTCTTC. Its protein is CASSADRNPYNEQFF.

V usage is TRBV29-1 and J usage is TRBJ1-4; a weak D match, TRBD1 (5 bases). V was shortened by 7 bases and J by 0 bases, with 12 bases between the two germline ends. CDR3 length equals 14 residues. Germline V gene lookup returns CDR1 SQVTM and CDR2 ANQGSEA. CDR3 nucleotide sequence: TGCAGCGCCACGCAGGGTTCAACTAATGAAAAACTGTTTTTT. Its protein product is CSATQGSTNEKLFF.

The chain joins TRBV28 to TRBJ2-3; maybe TRBD2 (5 bases). The V end was cut by 5 bases, the J end by 2 bases, with 14 bases between. Per germline, CDR1 MDHEN and CDR2 SYDVKM. CDR3 size: 15 residues. CDR3 nucleotides: TGTGCCAGCAGTGGCCCGAGCGGAAACACAGATACGCAGTATTTT. This gives the protein CASSGPSGNTDTQYF.

The chain uses TRBV7-9 and TRBJ1-4; possible D gene TRBD1, 5 bases. CDR3 length: 15 amino acids. Per the germline V gene, CDR1 is SEHNR and CDR2 is FQNEAQ (reference sequence). V was shortened by 7 bases and J by 5 bases, with 17 bases between the two germline ends. CDR3 nucleotide sequence: TGTGCCAGCACCAATCTGCGGGACCAGAATGAAAAACTGTTTTTT. Translation: CASTNLRDQNEKLFF.

This clone is a singleton in its sample. The chain links TRBV6-1 to TRBJ1-5; no definite D call. CDR1 and CDR2 (germline): MNHNS, SASEGT. Trimming removed 1 base at V and 0 bases at J, with 4 bases between. The CDR3 runs 14 residues. CDR3 amino acids: CASSEGNSNQPQHF. The CDR3 region has the DNA TGTGCCAGCAGTGAAGGGAATAGCAATCAGCCCCAGCATTTT.

The chain couples TRBV28 to TRBJ1-5; perhaps TRBD1 as D (5 bases). This CDR3 comprises 15 residues. Germline assignment: CDR1 MDHEN and CDR2 SYDVKM. V dropped 7 bases and J dropped 0 bases, with 13 bases sitting between them. CDR3 sequence reads: CASTPLQVSNQPQHF. CDR3 coding DNA: TGTGCCAGCACCCCTTTACAGGTTAGCAATCAGCCCCAGCATTTT.

V gene TRBV19 combines with J gene TRBJ2-7; 7 positions agree with TRBD2. The CDR3 consists of 14 residues. The germline gives CDR1 LNHDA, CDR2 SQIVND (reference sequence). The V segment lost 0 bases and the J segment 3 bases; nucleotides outside the gene matches: 2. The DNA for the CDR3 is TGTGCCAGTAGTATAGAAGCTAGCGGCTACGAGCAGTACTTC. The encoded protein is CASSIEASGYEQYF. The variable domain in full, completed from reference TRBV19 and TRBJ2-7, reads DGGITQSPKYLFRKEGQNVTLSCEQNLNHDAMYWYRQDPGQGLRLIYYSQIVNDFQKGDIAEGYSVSREKKESFPLTVTSAQKNPTAFYLCASSIEASGYEQYFGPGTRLTVT.

The chain couples TRBV7-6 to TRBJ1-2; tentative D call: TRBD1 (6 bases). Germline CDR1 and CDR2: SGHVS and FNYEAQ. V was clipped by 5 bases and J by 8 bases, with 12 bases between them. The CDR3 has 12 residues. CDR3 nucleotide sequence: TGTGCCAGCAGCGCGACAGGTTACGGCTACACCTTC. This encodes CASSATGYGYTF.